This TCR beta chain appears in the sequencing data of a study of cytomegalovirus exposure and HLA in healthy donors. Findings of the study overall: Most CMV-associated TCR beta chains were later found to appear HLA-restricted. Investigators reported 150 to 200 TCR beta chains as tied to cytomegalovirus.

Researchers ran the PCR with 60 Vbeta and 13 Jbeta primers. This table comes from immunoSEQ multiplex PCR, and its TCRdb copy is limited to in-frame clones, with some not included. The data show 180,000 or so clones, over 70% seen once. This CDR3 has 17 residues. Germline V gene lookup returns CDR1 MGHRA and CDR2 YSYEKL. Trimming cost V 3 bases and J 4 bases; bases outside gene matches: 14. A note on this clone: The antigen remains undetermined.

This TCR was recovered from a woman aged 60-75 years in good health and CMV-seropositive. The rearrangement uses TRBV4-1 and TRBJ2-5; 7 nucleotides match TRBD2. The sequencing input was PBMCs. CDR3 region: CASSQRGDSRGGETQYF. The CDR3 DNA sequence: TGCGCCAGCAGCCAGAGGGGCGATTCCCGCGGGGGAGAGACCCAGTACTTC.